The clone carrying this T cell receptor (beta chain) was counted between two and nine times. Antigen: not known. Trimming left V 7 bases short and J 3 bases short, with 6 bases between. The germline gives CDR1 SGHTA, CDR2 FQGNSA. The CDR3 loop spans 12 amino acids. The authors reverse transcribed all of the isolated RNA, so sequencing captured expressed TCRB transcripts. Generated by immunoSEQ multiplex PCR, the TCRdb table keeps only in-frame clones and is missing some. The sample holds roughly 450,000 clones, about an eighth seen once. The source of the sample is a study of beta chain features in type 1 diabetes. Across the study: The patients were much like the healthy donors in age, gender and cell yields. Study-level points and caveats: These data did not resolve whether HLA type affects TCRB rearrangement.

CD45RO/CCR7/CD25/CD127/CD95/CD27 staining was used to isolate CD4+ naive, central memory, regulatory and stem cell-like memory cells by sorting. The TCR sequence derives from a woman younger than 35 in good health. The chain couples TRBV7-2 to TRBJ2-2; D is uncertain. Sequenced input: naive CD4+ T cells from blood. CDR3 protein: CASTRYTGELFF. The CDR3 DNA sequence: TGTGCCAGCACTAGGTACACCGGGGAGCTGTTTTTT.